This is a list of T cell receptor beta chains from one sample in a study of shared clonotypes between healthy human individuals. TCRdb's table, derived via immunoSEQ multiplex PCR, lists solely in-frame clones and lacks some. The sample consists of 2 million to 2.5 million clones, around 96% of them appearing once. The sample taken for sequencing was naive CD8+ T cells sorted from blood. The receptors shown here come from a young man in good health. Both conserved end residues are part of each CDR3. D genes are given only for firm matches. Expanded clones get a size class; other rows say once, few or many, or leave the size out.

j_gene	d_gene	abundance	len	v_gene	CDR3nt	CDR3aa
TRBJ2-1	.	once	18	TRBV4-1	TGCGCCAGCAGCCTCATTCTGCCCCCCGGACTCTACGCCACTGAGCAGTTCTTC	CASSLILPPGLYATEQFF
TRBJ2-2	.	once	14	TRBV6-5	TGTGCCAGCAGTTATAACCCAGGGGCCGGGGAGCTGTTTTTT	CASSYNPGAGELFF
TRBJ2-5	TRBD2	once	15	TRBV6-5	TGTGCCAGCAGTTACTTCGGGACTACACAAGAGACCCAGTACTTC	CASSYFGTTQETQYF
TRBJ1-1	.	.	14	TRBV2	TGTGCCAGCAGTGAAGCGCTTCGGCCTACTGAAGCTTTCTTT	CASSEALRPTEAFF
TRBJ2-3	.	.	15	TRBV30	TGTGCCTGGAGTGTACAGGGTTTGGTCACAGATACGCAGTATTTT	CAWSVQGLVTDTQYF
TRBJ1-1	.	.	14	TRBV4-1	TGCGCCAGCAGCCATGGTCAAGGCCAAGCTGAAGCTTTCTTT	CASSHGQGQAEAFF
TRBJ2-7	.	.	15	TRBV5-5	TGTGCCAGCAGCGACAGAGGGGATAACTCCTACGAGCAGTACTTC	CASSDRGDNSYEQYF
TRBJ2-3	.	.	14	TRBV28	TGTGCCAGCAGTTTTGGGGCCTCTATAATTACGCAGTATTTT	CASSFGASIITQYF
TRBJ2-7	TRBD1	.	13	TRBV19	TGTGCCAGTAGTGTCTCCAGGGGGCGCGAGCAGTACTTC	CASSVSRGREQYF
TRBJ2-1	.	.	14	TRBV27	TGTGCCAGCAGTCTCGGGATTAGCTACAATGAGCAGTTCTTC	CASSLGISYNEQFF
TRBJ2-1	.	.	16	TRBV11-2	TGTGCCAGCAGCTTAGGGACAAGGACCGGGGACCTCGGGCAGTTCTTC	CASSLGTRTGDLGQFF
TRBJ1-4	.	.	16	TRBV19	TGTGCCAGTACCCCCCGGACGAGGGAAGGTAATGAAAAACTGTTTTTT	CASTPRTREGNEKLFF
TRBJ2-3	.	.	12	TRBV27	TGTGCCAGCAGCCAGGGTGCAGATACGCAGTATTTT	CASSQGADTQYF
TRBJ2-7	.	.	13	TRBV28	TGTGCCAGTCAGATTCTTGGAGCCTACGAGCAGTACTTC	CASQILGAYEQYF
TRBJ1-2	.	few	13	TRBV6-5	TGTGCCAGCAGTTCCTATTTCAGGGATGGCTACACCTTC	CASSSYFRDGYTF
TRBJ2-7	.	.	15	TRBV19	TGTGCCAGTAGTGAGAAAGGGGGATTCTCCTACGAGCAGTACTTC	CASSEKGGFSYEQYF
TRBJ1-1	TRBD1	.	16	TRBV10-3	TGTGCCATCAGGGGGGGGACAGGGAGCTTGAAGACTGAAGCTTTCTTT	CAIRGGTGSLKTEAFF